The source of this T cell receptor beta chain is a study of early T cells in non-severe SARS-CoV-2 infection. Unique molecular identifiers were added to individual cDNA molecules. TCRdb re-called the 5' RACE reads through MiXCR, storing one row per CDR3 protein. This table has tens of thousands of distinct CDR3 sequences, roughly 12% appearing once. The CDR3 runs to 18 residues. V gave up 3 bases and J gave up 0 bases, with 20 bases separating them. The specimen was whole blood. The TCR was taken from an adult who was a healthcare worker with PCR-confirmed SARS-CoV-2 infection or an uninfected control (not recorded which). V and J are TRBV12-3 or TRBV12-4 and TRBJ1-1, with no clear D. The DNA of the CDR3 is TGTGCCAGCAGTTTCCTTCGTAGTCGAACCACTCTGAACACTGAAGCTTTCTTT. Amino acids: CASSFLRSRTTLNTEAFF.